This record covers a single TCR beta chain. This entry is derived from a study of blood T cell repertoires in COVID-19. Study-wide context: Material from acute and convalescent COVID-19 was sourced from the United States, Italy and Spain. The analysed material was cDNA or gDNA that came from T cells, B-cell-depleted T cells, or PBMCs.

Source study methods: Estimation of nucleated cell counts was performed using reference gene primer amplification. The assay was immunoSEQ multiplex PCR, and TCRdb's table has in-frame clones only and misses some. V, J and clone size are taken as reported in that table, and D and trimming were inferred from the DNA itself. The sample gives approximately 180,000 clones, 70% to 90% of which show up once; 5.5% to 7% is in the top ten. Trimming cost V 2 bases and J 5 bases, with 21 bases left between them. Germline V lookup: CDR1 KGHSH, CDR2 LQKENI. The CDR3 sequence is 17 residues long. Sequenced input: peripheral blood. The origin of this receptor is a man aged 40-49 years with active or convalescent COVID-19. The chain joins TRBV18 to TRBJ1-1, with D possibly TRBD1 on 6 matching bases. CDR3 nucleotides: TGTGCCAGCTCACCAGGCAGTGGCTACTCAACAGGGACTGAAGCTTTCTTT. This sequence encodes CASSPGSGYSTGTEAFF.